This T cell receptor beta chain was sequenced in a study of blood T cells in healthy people across ages. Study findings and constraints: Strong correlation existed between TCR beta diversity and naive T cell percentage. PBMCs left unsorted prevented a conclusive naive versus antigen-experienced comparison.

For this clonotype: Its specificity is not known.

Germline V gene data show CDR1 as MDHEN and CDR2 as SYDVKM. The V gene lost 6 bases and the J gene lost 1 base, with 15 bases spanning the gap. The CDR3 has 15 amino acids. A second roughly 6 to 11 cycle PCR used barcoded and J-beta primers. TCRdb reprocessed the 5' RACE reads via MiXCR and lists one record per CDR3 protein. The repertoire has approximately 1.5 million distinct CDR3 sequences, around 40% of them found once; the top ten carry approximately 4%. PBMCs numbering at least 7 million were isolated per sample. Total RNA, at least 6 micrograms per sample, came from PBMCs. The chain combines TRBV28 with TRBJ1-1; D is possibly TRBD1 (6 bases). Source material: blood. The TCR sequence derives from a woman between 18 and 29 years old in good health. The CDR3 protein is CASSRPGTQNTEAFF. CDR3 sequence (DNA): TGTGCCAGCAGCCGCCCCGGGACACAGAACACTGAAGCTTTCTTT.